The entry below gives a single TCR beta chain sequence along with its context. The antigen is not known. The ends lost 0 bases at V and 5 bases at J; junction bases unmatched: 7. The CDR3 has 16 amino acids. Germline assignment: CDR1 SGHRS and CDR2 YFSETQ. This entry is derived from a study of cytomegalovirus exposure and HLA in healthy donors. Points from the study as a whole: In an earlier analysis, about 87% or about 30%: the productive usage of most TCR beta V segments. Per published reports, the classifier diagnosed cytomegalovirus status with high specificity and sensitivity.

Primers for the PCR totalled 60 Vbeta and 13 Jbeta. The data were produced by immunoSEQ multiplex PCR, yet TCRdb's version contains in-frame clones alone and is incomplete. The table has around 260,000 clones, 75% to 85% seen once. The sequenced sample was PBMCs. This chain joins TRBV5-1 and TRBJ2-1; 8 nucleotides align to TRBD2. The sequence was collected from a girl aged 2-10 years in good health and CMV-seronegative. For the CDR3, the DNA is TGCGCCAGCAGCTTGGCCGGGGGGGCGCAACACAATGAGCAGTTCTTC. This gives the protein CASSLAGGAQHNEQFF.